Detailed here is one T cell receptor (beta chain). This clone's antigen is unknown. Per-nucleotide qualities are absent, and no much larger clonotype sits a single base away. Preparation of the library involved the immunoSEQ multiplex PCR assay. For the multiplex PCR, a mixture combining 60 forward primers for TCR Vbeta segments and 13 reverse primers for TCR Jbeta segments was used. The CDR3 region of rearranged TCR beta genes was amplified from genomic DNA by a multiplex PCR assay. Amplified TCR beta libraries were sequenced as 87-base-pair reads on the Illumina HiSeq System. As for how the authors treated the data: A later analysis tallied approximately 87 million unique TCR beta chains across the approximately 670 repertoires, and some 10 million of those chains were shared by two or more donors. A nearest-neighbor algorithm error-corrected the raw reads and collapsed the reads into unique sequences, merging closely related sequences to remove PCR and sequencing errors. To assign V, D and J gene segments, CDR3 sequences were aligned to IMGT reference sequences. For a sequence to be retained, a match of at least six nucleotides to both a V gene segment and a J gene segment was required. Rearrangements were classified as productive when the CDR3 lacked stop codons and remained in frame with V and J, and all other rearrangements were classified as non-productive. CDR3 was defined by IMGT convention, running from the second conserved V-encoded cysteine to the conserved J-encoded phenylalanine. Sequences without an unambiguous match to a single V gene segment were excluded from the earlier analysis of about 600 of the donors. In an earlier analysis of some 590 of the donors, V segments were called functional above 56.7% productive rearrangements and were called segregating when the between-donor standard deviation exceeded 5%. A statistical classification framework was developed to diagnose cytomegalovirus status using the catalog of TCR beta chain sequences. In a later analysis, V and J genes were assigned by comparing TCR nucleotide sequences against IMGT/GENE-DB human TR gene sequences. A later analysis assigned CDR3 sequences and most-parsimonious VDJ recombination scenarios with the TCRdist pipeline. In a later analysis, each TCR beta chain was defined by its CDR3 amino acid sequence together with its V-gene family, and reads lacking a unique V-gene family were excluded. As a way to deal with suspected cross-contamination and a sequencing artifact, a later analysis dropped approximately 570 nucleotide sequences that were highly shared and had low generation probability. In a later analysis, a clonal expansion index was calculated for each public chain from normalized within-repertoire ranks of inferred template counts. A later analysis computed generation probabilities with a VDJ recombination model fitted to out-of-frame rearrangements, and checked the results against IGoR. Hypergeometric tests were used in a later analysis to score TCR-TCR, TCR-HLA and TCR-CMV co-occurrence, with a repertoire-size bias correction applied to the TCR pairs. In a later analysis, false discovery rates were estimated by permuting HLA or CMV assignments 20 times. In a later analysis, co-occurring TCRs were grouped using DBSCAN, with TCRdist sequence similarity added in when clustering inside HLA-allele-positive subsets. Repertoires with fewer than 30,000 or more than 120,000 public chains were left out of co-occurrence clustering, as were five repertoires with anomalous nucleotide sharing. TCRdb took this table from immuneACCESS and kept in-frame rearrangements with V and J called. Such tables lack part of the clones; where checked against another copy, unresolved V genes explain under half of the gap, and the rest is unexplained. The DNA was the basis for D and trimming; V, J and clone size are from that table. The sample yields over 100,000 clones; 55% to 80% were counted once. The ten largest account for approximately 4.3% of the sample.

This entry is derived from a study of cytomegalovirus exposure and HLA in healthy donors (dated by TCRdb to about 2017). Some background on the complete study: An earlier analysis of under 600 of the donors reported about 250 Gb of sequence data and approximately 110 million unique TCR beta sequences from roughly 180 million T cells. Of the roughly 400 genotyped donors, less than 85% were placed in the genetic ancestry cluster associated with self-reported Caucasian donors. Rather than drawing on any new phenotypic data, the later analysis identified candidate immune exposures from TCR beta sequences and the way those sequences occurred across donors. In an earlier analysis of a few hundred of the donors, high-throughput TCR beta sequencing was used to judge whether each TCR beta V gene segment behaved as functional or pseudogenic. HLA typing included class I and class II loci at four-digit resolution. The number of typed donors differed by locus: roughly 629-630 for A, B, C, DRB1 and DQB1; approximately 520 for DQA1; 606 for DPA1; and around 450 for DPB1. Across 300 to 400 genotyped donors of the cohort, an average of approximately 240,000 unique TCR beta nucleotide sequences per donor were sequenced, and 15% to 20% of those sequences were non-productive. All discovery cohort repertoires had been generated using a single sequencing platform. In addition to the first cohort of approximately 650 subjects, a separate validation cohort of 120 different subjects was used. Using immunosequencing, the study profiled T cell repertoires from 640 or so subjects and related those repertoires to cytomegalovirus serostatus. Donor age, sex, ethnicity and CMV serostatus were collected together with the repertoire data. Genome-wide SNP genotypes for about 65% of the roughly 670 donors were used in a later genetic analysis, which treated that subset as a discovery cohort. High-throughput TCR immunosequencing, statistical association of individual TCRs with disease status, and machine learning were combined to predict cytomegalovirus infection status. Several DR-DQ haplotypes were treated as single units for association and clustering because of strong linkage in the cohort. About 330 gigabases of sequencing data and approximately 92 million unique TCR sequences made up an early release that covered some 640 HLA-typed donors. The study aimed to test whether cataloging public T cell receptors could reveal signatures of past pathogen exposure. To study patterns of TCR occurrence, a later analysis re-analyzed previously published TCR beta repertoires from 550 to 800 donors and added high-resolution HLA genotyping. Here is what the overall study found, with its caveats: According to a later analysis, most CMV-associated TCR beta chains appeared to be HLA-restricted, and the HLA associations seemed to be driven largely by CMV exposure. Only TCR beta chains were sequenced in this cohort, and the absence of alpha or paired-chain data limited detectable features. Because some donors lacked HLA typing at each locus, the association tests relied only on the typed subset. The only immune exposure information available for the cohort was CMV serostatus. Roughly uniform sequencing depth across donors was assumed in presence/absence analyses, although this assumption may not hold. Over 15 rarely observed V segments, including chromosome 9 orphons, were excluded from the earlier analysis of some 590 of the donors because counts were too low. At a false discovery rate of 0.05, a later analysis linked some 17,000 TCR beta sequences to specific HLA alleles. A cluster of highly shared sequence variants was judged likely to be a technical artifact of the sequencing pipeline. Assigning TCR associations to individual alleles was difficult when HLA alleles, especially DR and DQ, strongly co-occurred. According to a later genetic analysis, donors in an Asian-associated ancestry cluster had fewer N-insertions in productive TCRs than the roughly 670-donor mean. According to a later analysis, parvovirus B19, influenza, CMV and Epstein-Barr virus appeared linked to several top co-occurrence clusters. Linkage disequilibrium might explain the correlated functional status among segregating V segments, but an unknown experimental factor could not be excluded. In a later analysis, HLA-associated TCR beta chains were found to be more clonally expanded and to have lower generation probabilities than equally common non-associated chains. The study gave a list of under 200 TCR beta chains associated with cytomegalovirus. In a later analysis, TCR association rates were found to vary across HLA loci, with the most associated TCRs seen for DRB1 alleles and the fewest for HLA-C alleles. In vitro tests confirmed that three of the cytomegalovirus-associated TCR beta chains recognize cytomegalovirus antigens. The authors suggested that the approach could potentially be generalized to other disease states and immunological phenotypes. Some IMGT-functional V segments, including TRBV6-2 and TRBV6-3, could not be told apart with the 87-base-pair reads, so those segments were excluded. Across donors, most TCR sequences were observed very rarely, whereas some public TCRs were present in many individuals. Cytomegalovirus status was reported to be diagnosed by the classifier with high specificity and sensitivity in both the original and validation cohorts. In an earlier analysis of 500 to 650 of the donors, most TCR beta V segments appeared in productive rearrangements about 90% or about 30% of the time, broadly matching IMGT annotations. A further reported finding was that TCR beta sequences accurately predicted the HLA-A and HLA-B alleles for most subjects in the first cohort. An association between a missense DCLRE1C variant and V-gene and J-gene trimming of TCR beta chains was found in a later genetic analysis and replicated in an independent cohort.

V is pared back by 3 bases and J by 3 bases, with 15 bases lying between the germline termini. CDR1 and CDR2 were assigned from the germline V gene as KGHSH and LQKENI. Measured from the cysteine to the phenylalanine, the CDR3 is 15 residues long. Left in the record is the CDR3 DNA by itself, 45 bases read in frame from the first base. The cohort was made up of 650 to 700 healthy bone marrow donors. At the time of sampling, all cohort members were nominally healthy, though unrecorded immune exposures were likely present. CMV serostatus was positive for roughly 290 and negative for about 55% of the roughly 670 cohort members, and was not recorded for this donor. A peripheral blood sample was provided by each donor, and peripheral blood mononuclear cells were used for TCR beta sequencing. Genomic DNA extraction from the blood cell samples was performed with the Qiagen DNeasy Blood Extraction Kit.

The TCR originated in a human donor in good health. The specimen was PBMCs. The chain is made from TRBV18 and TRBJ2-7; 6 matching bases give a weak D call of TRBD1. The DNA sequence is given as TGTGCCAGCTCACCTCGGGCGGCACAGGGCTACGAGCAGTACTTC. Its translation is CASSPRAAQGYEQYF.